This T cell receptor beta chain was sequenced for a study of CD4 T cells in relation to SARS-CoV-2 and coronaviruses (dated by TCRdb to the early 2020s). With regard to the full study: In the ViraFEST assay, PBMCs were grown with antigen for approximately ten days, and TCR beta CDR3s were then sequenced to identify antigen-specific clonal expansions. Patient-derived lymphoblastoid cell lines were used to map the HLA restriction of shared crossreactive spike epitopes. At the level of individual TCR clonotypes, the study measured memory CD4+ T cell crossreactivity between SARS-CoV-2 spike protein and common cold coronavirus spike proteins. The negative reference condition was either a culture with an HIV-1 Nef peptide pool or a culture with no peptide. Expansion assays from other donors in the study were sequenced with a different, Illumina-based TCR-beta assay. The Adaptive Biotechnologies TCR-sequencing kit was used for samples from a few pre-COVID donors and for the naive versus memory experiments, whereas the other data were Illumina-based. General conclusions and limits of the study: Small numbers of patients and of tested TCRs were a limitation of the study. Roughly 65% of donors had memory CD4+ clonotypes that crossrecognized SARS-CoV-2 and at least one common cold coronavirus spike. Crossreactivity analysis centred on spike protein, so crossreactivity against other viral proteins was not assessed. Compared with monoreactive clones, crossreactive clones had significantly weaker SARS-CoV-2-driven expansion, a result consistent with antigenic imprinting. Pre-pandemic and post-infection samples were not both contributed by any donor, so tracing of the source of pre-existing responses was limited.

To prepare the library, the immunoSEQ multiplex PCR assay was applied. The authors' analysis ran thus. During preprocessing, nonproductive sequences were removed, as were CDR3s that did not start with C, did not end with F or W, or were shorter than 7 amino acids. Antigen-specific clonotypes were called with the MANAFEST web app on the basis of expansion relative to the reference and to other culture wells. A clone was considered positive if the clone showed significant expansion compared with the reference culture in 2 of 3 replicate wells at an FDR below 0.05. Positive clones also required significant expansion versus all other tandem wells and an odds ratio above 5. After three terminal residues were trimmed from each end, CDR3 homology was quantified as pairwise Levenshtein distance using the stringdist R package. TCRdb took this table from immuneACCESS and kept in-frame rearrangements with V and J called. Such tables lack part of the clones; where checked against another copy, unresolved V genes explain under half of the gap, and the rest is unexplained. Clonal size and the V and J genes are those of that table, whereas D and trimming came from the DNA. The table for this sample lists 25,000 to 30,000 clones; roughly 73% of them were counted only once. The ten largest clones take up 15% to 20% of the sample.

CDR3 length: 13 amino acids, cysteine to phenylalanine. Only the CDR3 DNA is retained, 39 bases long and in frame from the first base. CDR1 and CDR2 are read off the germline V gene (reference sequence) as SSHAT and FNYEAQ. Notes on this clone: Its antigen is currently not known. At one boundary the junction diverges from the germline segment, which might be a read error.

CD4+ T cells from unexposed donors were collected before the COVID-19 pandemic (2011-2018). After 10 days of culture, CD4+ T cells were isolated with the EasySep CD4+ T cell isolation kit. As cell number allowed, CD4+ T cells from unexposed donors were tested for reactivity to SARS-CoV-2 S and N and to four common cold coronavirus spike pools. Each well held roughly 2.1 million PBMCs cultured in IMDM containing roughly 5% human AB serum and roughly 9.3 IU/ml IL-2. Half of the culture medium was replaced with fresh IL-2-containing medium on days 3 and 7. In general, triplicate replicate wells were used for every peptide culture condition. Leukapheresis product for the unexposed donors was bought commercially. Ficoll-Paque PLUS gradient centrifugation was used to isolate PBMCs from either whole blood or leukapheresis product. The PBMCs went either fresh into the expansion assay or into cryopreservation at -140 degrees C. The QIAamp Micro DNA Kit was used to extract genomic DNA from the CD4+ T cells.

This receptor was taken from a human donor in good health. This receptor chain uses TRBV7-7 and TRBJ1-6, with TRBD1 identical over 7 junction bases. The sequenced sample was CD4+ T cells from PBMCs, cultured in vitro. The DNA is as follows: TGTGCTAGCAGCACAGACAGGGACTCACCCCTCCACTTT. Its amino acids are CASSTDRDSPLHF.